One sample yielded the 3 T cell receptor beta chains listed below, sequenced in a study of cytomegalovirus exposure and HLA in healthy donors. The study ran its PCR with 60 Vbeta and 13 Jbeta primers. Generated by immunoSEQ multiplex PCR, the TCRdb table keeps only in-frame clones and is missing some. This table has a few hundred thousand clones, about 77% appearing once. The sequencing sample was made of PBMCs. These receptors were collected from a woman in her thirties in good health and CMV-seronegative.

This chain joins TRBV27 and TRBJ1-1; D is possibly TRBD1 (6 bases). CDR1 is MNHEY and CDR2 is SMNVEV in the germline V gene (reference sequence). CDR3 length: 16 amino acids. The V and J ends lost 5 bases and 0 bases respectively, with 16 bases between them. CDR3: CASSLTTTGMNTEAFF. The DNA for the CDR3 is TGTGCCAGCAGTCTCACTACGACAGGCATGAACACTGAAGCTTTCTTT.

The CDR3: CASTRNPREGAEETQYF. The CDR3 DNA is TGTGCCAGCACTCGAAATCCCCGAGAGGGAGCGGAAGAGACCCAGTACTTC. The chain employs TRBV2 and TRBJ2-5; TRBD2 might be the D (5 bases). The CDR3 is 17 residues long. Trimming left V 7 bases short and J 3 bases short, with 24 bases between. Germline V gene data show CDR1 as SNHLY and CDR2 as FYNNEI. The full variable domain, rest sourced from reference TRBV2 and TRBJ2-5, is EPEVTQTPSHQVTQMGQEVILRCVPISNHLYFYWYRQILGQKVEFLVSFYNNEISEKSEIFDDQFSVERPDGSNFTLKIRSTKLEDSAMYFCASTRNPREGAEETQYFGPGTRLLVL.

The chain combines TRBV25-1 with TRBJ1-1; D is undetermined. The CDR3 spans 15 residues. V was cut by 4 bases and J by 5 bases, with 17 bases left in between. The germline V gene encodes CDR1 MGHDK and CDR2 SYGVNS. CDR3 bases: TGTGCCAGCAGTGCAGAGAGAGGGATTGGGACTGAAGCTTTCTTT. This sequence encodes CASSAERGIGTEAFF. Looking up the rest from reference TRBV25-1 and TRBJ1-1 gives the full variable domain: EADIYQTPRYLVIGTGKKITLECSQTMGHDKMYWYQQDPGMELHLIHYSYGVNSTEKGDLSSESTVSRIRTEHFPLTLESARPSHTSQYLCASSAERGIGTEAFFGQGTRLTVV.